The sample holds many counts of the clone carrying this T cell receptor (beta chain). The TCRbeta library incorporated unique molecular identifiers. TCRdb processed the PCR reads anew with MiXCR; each CDR3 protein has one entry. This repertoire shows 330,000 or so distinct CDR3 sequences, about 9.4% found once; its top ten account for around 2.4%. The data derive from a study of T-cell reconstitution after alpha-beta-depleted transplantation in children. The trim removed 3 bases at V and 4 bases at J, leaving 7 bases unmatched. This CDR3 is built from 16 residues. CDR1 is SGHTA, CDR2 FQGNSA, per germline.

Here the sequenced sample was PBMCs from the stem cell graft donor, taken from the stem cell graft. V gene TRBV7-2 combines with J gene TRBJ2-1; TRBD1 matches at 9 bases. This clonotype was sampled from a human donor who donated a stem cell graft to a child with acute lymphoblastic leukemia. As DNA, the CDR3 is TGTGCCAGCAGCTTTAATCCCGGGACAGGGTACAATGAGCAGTTCTTC. Translating it yields CASSFNPGTGYNEQFF.